The 2 T cell receptor beta chains below come from one sample, sequenced in a study of blood T cell repertoires in COVID-19. Sequencing was performed with immunoSEQ multiplex PCR; in TCRdb, only in-frame clones are kept and a portion is missing. There are under 500,000 clones in the sample; about 85% occur only once, and approximately 2% lies in the top ten. The specimen was PBMCs or T cells enriched from blood (not recorded which). The receptors come from a woman in her late teens or twenties with acute COVID-19.

The rearrangement links TRBV30 to TRBJ2-1; the match to TRBD2 covers 9 bases. The CDR3 has 14 residues. From germline, CDR1 is GTSNPN and CDR2 SVGIG (reference sequence). With 4 bases clipped from V and 5 bases from J, the junction kept 6 bases outside the gene matches. The CDR3 DNA is TGTGCCTGGACAAATAGCGGGAGTCACAATGAGCAGTTCTTC. This codes for CAWTNSGSHNEQFF.

The chain couples TRBV7-6 to TRBJ2-2; possible D gene TRBD1, 6 bases. Per germline, CDR1 SGHVS and CDR2 FNYEAQ. Trimming stripped 2 bases from V and 2 bases from J, with 12 bases between. The CDR3 is 16 residues long. Here the CDR3 reads CASSLRRQANTGELFF. In DNA, the CDR3 is TGTGCCAGCAGCTTACGAAGACAGGCCAACACCGGGGAGCTGTTTTTT.